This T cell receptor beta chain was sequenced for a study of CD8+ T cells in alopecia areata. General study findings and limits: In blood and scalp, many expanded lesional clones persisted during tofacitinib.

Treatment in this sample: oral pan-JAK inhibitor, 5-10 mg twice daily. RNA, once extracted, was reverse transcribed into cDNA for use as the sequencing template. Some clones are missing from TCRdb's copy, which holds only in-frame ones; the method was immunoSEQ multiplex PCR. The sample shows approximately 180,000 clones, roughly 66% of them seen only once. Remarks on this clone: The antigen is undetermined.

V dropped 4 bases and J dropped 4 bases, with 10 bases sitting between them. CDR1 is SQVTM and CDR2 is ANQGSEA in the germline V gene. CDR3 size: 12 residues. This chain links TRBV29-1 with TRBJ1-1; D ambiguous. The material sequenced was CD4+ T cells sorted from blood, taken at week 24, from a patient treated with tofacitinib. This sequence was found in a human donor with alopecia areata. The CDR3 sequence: CSVGVGITEAFF. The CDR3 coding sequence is TGCAGCGTTGGAGTAGGTATCACTGAAGCTTTCTTT.